This is a list of T cell receptor beta chains from one sample in a study of regulatory T cells in long-lasting Graves disease. TCRdb passed the multiplex PCR reads through MiXCR, listing each CDR3 protein once. The sample yields about 470,000 distinct CDR3 sequences, less than 25% seen once. The specimen comprised peripheral blood mononuclear cells (PBMCs), sampled when the disease was refractory, from a patient treated with antithyroid drugs. The receptors were gathered from a female donor with Graves disease. The conserved cysteine and the conserved F or W are not part of the CDR3 here.

J gene: TRBJ2-2
V gene: TRBV5-1
CDR3 protein: ASRKESGVGGELF

J gene: TRBJ1-5
V gene: TRBV25-1
CDR3 protein: ASTPSRQPQH

J gene: TRBJ1-2
V gene: TRBV20-1
CDR3 protein: SALTQGAISYGYT

J gene: TRBJ1-1
V gene: TRBV12-3/TRBV12-4
CDR3 protein: ASSSGDFFETEAF

J gene: TRBJ2-5
V gene: TRBV6-1
CDR3 protein: ASSGRAGTQY

J gene: TRBJ1-1
V gene: TRBV13
CDR3 protein: ASSLWAGALKTEAF

J gene: TRBJ2-3
V gene: TRBV20-1
CDR3 protein: SAPPVGSDTQY

J gene: TRBJ1-2
V gene: TRBV29-1
CDR3 protein: SVEDSGYGYT

J gene: TRBJ1-2
V gene: TRBV2
CDR3 protein: ASSVRGSYT

J gene: TRBJ1-2
V gene: TRBV7-3
CDR3 protein: ASSRTGADGYT

J gene: TRBJ1-5
V gene: TRBV20-1
CDR3 protein: SAGDRDQPQH

J gene: TRBJ2-7
V gene: TRBV7-2
CDR3 protein: VSSLNYEQY

J gene: TRBJ2-2
V gene: TRBV6-9
CDR3 protein: ASSFQSGQQDTGELF

J gene: TRBJ1-2
V gene: TRBV6-9
CDR3 protein: ASSYSTETYYGYT

J gene: TRBJ1-1
V gene: TRBV11-2
CDR3 protein: ASSWKRATEAF

J gene: TRBJ1-4
V gene: TRBV7-2
CDR3 protein: ASSLVDGKLF

J gene: TRBJ2-2
V gene: TRBV27
CDR3 protein: ASSLEFREGQAGELF

J gene: TRBJ1-1
V gene: TRBV5-5
CDR3 protein: ASSQITGSEAF

J gene: TRBJ2-3
V gene: TRBV7-9
CDR3 protein: ASTFSGSGDTQY

J gene: TRBJ2-7
V gene: TRBV14
CDR3 protein: ASSQVGVGISQY

J gene: TRBJ2-2
V gene: TRBV13
CDR3 protein: ASSPASGNGIGELF

J gene: TRBJ1-2
V gene: TRBV28
CDR3 protein: ASSPLGQFNYGYT

J gene: TRBJ1-2
V gene: TRBV15
CDR3 protein: ATSREGGDGYGYT

J gene: TRBJ1-4
V gene: TRBV4-1
CDR3 protein: ASSQLGTTNEKLF

J gene: TRBJ1-4
V gene: TRBV29-1
CDR3 protein: SVETAMGNEKLF

J gene: TRBJ2-2
V gene: TRBV20-1
CDR3 protein: SARFRGLKTGELF

J gene: TRBJ1-1
V gene: TRBV3-1
CDR3 protein: ASADGNTEAF

J gene: TRBJ2-7
V gene: TRBV6-1
CDR3 protein: ASSQEGVGQY

J gene: TRBJ2-1
V gene: TRBV28
CDR3 protein: ASSLLVGAGNEQF

J gene: TRBJ2-1
V gene: TRBV5-1
CDR3 protein: ASSTETGREQF

J gene: TRBJ1-2
V gene: TRBV6-9
CDR3 protein: ASSSPTGNLGYT

J gene: TRBJ1-1
V gene: TRBV6-1
CDR3 protein: ASSRDSENTEAF

J gene: TRBJ1-1
V gene: TRBV7-9
CDR3 protein: ASSPGPYPETEAF

J gene: TRBJ1-1
V gene: TRBV7-9
CDR3 protein: ASSLSGLQPEAF

J gene: TRBJ1-2
V gene: TRBV7-9
CDR3 protein: ASSTPGGFWGYT

J gene: TRBJ1-5
V gene: TRBV20-1
CDR3 protein: SARDPENQPQH

J gene: TRBJ1-1
V gene: TRBV30
CDR3 protein: AWSAWGGRGSTEAF

J gene: TRBJ2-7
V gene: TRBV29-1
CDR3 protein: SVEGSAMSPYEQY

J gene: TRBJ2-7
V gene: TRBV27
CDR3 protein: ASSSRGGPVFEQY

J gene: TRBJ2-7
V gene: TRBV29-1
CDR3 protein: SVEDGTYEQY

J gene: TRBJ2-1
V gene: TRBV19
CDR3 protein: ASSIGTGVNEQF

J gene: TRBJ2-5
V gene: TRBV14
CDR3 protein: ASSHSVDGPQETQY